This note documents a single T cell receptor beta chain sequence. Its antigen is currently not known. Nothing much larger sits one base from this clone, and base qualities are not available. The data are from a study of blood T cell repertoires in COVID-19 (dated by TCRdb to the early 2020s). Notes on the research overall: Collaborator samples came from the United States, Italy and Spain and covered acute and convalescent phases of COVID-19. The material from the prospective study consisted of cDNA or gDNA derived from T cells, B-cell-depleted T cells, or PBMCs. The dataset comprised deeply sampled blood TCRbeta repertoires from subjects exposed to, actively infected with, or recovered from COVID-19. The repertoires were released in a freely available public database intended as a resource for research on the immune response to SARS-CoV-2. The samples were drawn from the first 160 participants of the ongoing ImmuneRACE study and from 1,254 subjects provided by 6 global collaborators. A de-identified subject ID, COVID-19 status, age in years and sex were almost always included in the sample metadata. Where available, HLA class I and class II types were obtained from metadata supplied by the sample provider rather than from assay-based typing.

Ends trimmed: V by 5 bases, J by 4 bases; bases unmatched to a gene: 9. The CDR3 has 17 amino acids, counting the end cysteine and phenylalanine. This entry keeps only the CDR3 DNA: 51 bases, framed from base 1. The CDR1 and CDR2 encoded by the germline V gene are SGHTA and FQGNSA. TCRbeta CDR3 regions were amplified from genomic DNA using the immunoSEQ Assay, a bias-controlled multiplex PCR. In the original analysis: Within the assay, amplification of reference gene primers was used to estimate how many nucleated cells each sample contained. To quantify the absolute abundance of each unique TCRbeta CDR3 rearrangement, sequence reads were collapsed and filtered. For each sample, productive Simpson clonality was calculated as the square root of Simpson's diversity index across productive rearrangements. TCRdb obtained this table from immuneACCESS and retained in-frame rearrangements with V and J assigned. These tables miss some clones; where compared with another copy, unresolved V genes account for less than half of the shortfall, and the remainder is unexplained. That table gives V, J and clone size, and the DNA gave D and trimming. In this sample the table shows approximately 68,000 clones, about 88% of which occur a single time. Clones ranked in the top ten supply about 2.7% of the sample.

The paper as a whole reports these results and caveats: The quantity of clinical and demographic metadata differed by source and by participant and was supplied without curation.

Collaborating institutions collected whole blood in K2EDTA tubes following their own protocols. Collaborator samples were shipped for TCRbeta analysis as frozen whole blood, isolated PBMCs, or DNA extracted from either sample type. The chain joins TRBV7-2 to TRBJ2-6; the central 9 bases match TRBD1. The source material was peripheral blood. The receptor comes from a man in his 70s with active or convalescent COVID-19. The CDR3 region: CASSARGTGSGANVLTF. The nucleotide sequence reads as follows: TGTGCCAGCAGCGCTAGAGGGACAGGGTCAGGGGCCAACGTCCTGACTTTC.